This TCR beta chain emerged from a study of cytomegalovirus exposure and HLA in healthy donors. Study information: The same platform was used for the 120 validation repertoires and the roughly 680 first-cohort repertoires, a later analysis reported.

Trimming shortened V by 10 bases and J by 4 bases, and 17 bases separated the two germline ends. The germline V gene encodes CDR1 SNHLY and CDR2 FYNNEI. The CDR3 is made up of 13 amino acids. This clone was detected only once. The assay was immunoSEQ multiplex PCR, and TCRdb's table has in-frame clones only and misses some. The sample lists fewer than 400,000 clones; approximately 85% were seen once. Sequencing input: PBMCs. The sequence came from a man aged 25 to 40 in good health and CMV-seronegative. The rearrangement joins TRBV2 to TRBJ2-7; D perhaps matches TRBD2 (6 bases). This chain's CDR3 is CAIGRGRGYEQYF. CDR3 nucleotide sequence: TGTGCCATCGGTCGCGGGCGGGGTTACGAGCAGTACTTC.